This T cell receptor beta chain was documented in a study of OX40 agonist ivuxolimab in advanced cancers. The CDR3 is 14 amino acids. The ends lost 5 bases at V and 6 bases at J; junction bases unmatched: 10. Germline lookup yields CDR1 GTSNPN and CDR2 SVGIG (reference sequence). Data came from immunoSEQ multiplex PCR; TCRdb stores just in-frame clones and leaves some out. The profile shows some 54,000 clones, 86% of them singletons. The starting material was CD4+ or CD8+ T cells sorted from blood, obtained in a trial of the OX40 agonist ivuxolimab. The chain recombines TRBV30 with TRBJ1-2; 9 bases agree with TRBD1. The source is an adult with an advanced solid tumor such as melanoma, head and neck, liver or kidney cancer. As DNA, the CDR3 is TGTGCCTGGGGTAAAACCGGGACAGGGAATGGCTACACCTTC. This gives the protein CAWGKTGTGNGYTF.